This T cell receptor (beta chain) was recovered during a study of T cell responses to AZD1222 COVID-19 vaccine. Per germline, CDR1 LNHDA and CDR2 SQIVND (reference sequence). The CDR3 extends over 15 amino acids. Trimming shortened V by 1 base and J by 0 bases, and 7 bases separated the two germline ends. Assay used: immunoSEQ multiplex PCR; TCRdb lists only in-frame clones, some missing. Its table lists around 140,000 clones. The chain is built from TRBV19 and TRBJ1-5; possible D gene TRBD1, 5 bases. The clonotype was recovered from an adult in good health. Sequencing was carried out using peripheral blood. Here the CDR3 reads CASSIARASNQPQHF. In DNA form, the CDR3 reads TGTGCCAGTAGTATAGCCAGGGCTAGCAATCAGCCCCAGCATTTT.